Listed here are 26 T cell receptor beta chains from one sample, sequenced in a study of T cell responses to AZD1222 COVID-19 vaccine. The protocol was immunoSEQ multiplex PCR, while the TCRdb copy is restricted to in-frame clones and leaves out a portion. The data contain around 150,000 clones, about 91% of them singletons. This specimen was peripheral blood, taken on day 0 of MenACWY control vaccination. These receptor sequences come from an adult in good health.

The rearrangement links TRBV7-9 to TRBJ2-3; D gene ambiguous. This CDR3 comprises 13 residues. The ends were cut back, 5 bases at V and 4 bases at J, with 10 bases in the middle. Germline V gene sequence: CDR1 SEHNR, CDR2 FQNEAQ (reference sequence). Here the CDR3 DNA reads TGTGCCAGCAGCCTCGGCTATCCAGATACGCAGTATTTT. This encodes CASSLGYPDTQYF.

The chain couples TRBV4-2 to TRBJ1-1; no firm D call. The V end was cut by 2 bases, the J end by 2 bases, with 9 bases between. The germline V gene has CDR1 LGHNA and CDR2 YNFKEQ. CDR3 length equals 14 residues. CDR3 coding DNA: TGTGCCAGCAGCCAACCGTACTCAAACACTGAAGCTTTCTTT. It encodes CASSQPYSNTEAFF.

The CDR3 loop reads CASSLAWTGGETQYF. The CDR3 region has the DNA TGTGCCAGCAGCTTAGCGTGGACAGGAGGCGAGACCCAGTACTTC. V is TRBV11-2 and J is TRBJ2-5; 7 nucleotides align to TRBD1. With 1 base clipped from V and 5 bases from J, the junction kept 7 bases outside the gene matches. Looked up from germline, CDR1 is SGHAT and CDR2 is FQNNGV. The CDR3 covers 15 residues.

The CDR3 DNA reads TGTGCCAGCATTTGGGGACACTCGAACACTGAAGCTTTCTTT. Protein product: CASIWGHSNTEAFF. The rearrangement uses TRBV7-2 and TRBJ1-1, with D tentatively TRBD1 (6 bases). The CDR3 loop spans 14 amino acids. Germline CDR1 SGHTA, CDR2 FQGNSA. V lost 7 bases to trimming and J lost 1 base, with 13 bases between them.

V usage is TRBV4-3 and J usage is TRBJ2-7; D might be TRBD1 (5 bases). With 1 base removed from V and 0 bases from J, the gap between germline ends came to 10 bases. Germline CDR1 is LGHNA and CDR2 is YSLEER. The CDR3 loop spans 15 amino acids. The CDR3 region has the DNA TGCGCCAGCAGCCAAGGTCCCAGGGTCTCCTACGAGCAGTACTTC. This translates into CASSQGPRVSYEQYF.

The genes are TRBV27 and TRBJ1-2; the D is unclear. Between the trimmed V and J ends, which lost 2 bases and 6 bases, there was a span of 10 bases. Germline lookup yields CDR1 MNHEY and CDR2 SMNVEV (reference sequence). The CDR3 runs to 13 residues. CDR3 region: CASSLRRADGYTF. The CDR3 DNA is TGTGCCAGCAGTTTACGGCGGGCGGATGGCTACACCTTC.

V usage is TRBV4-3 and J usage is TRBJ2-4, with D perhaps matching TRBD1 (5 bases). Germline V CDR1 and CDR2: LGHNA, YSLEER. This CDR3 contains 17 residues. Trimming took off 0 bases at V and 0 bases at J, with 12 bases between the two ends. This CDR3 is CASSQDGRALAKNIQYF. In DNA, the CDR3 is TGCGCCAGCAGCCAAGATGGCAGGGCTCTAGCCAAAAACATTCAGTACTTC.

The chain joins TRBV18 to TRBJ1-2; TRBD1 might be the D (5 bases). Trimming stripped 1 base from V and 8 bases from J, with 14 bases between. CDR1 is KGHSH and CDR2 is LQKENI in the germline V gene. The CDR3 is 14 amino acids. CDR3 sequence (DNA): TGTGCCAGCTCACCACTTCAGGGCCAGGGCGGCTACACCTTC. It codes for CASSPLQGQGGYTF.

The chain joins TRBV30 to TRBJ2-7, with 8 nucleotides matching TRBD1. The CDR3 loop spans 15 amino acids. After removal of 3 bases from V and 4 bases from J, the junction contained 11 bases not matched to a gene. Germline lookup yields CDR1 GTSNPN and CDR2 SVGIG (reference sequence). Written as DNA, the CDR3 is TGTGCCTGGAGCAGGGACGGACAGGGTGTGTACGAGCAGTACTTC. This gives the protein CAWSRDGQGVYEQYF.

DNA for the CDR3: TGTGCCATCAGGGACAGGGGATCATCTGGGGCCAACGTCCTGACTTTC. The encoded protein is CAIRDRGSSGANVLTF. The gene calls are TRBV10-3 and TRBJ2-6, with 9 positions matching TRBD1. Germline lookup yields CDR1 ENHRY and CDR2 SYGVKD. The CDR3 loop spans 16 amino acids. Unmatched junction bases numbered 4, after V lost 6 bases and J lost 1 base.

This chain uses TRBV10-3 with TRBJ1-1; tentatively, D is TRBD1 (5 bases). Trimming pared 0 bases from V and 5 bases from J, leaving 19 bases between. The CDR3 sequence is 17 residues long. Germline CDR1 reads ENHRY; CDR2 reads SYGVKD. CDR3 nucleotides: TGTGCCATCAGTGAGTCAGGCAGGGCAACGACTGGTACTGAAGCTTTCTTT. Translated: CAISESGRATTGTEAFF.

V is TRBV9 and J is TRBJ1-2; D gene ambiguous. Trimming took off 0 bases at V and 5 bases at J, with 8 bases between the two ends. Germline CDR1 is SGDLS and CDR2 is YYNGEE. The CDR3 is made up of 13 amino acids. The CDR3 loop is CASSVVEGYGYTF. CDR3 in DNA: TGTGCCAGCAGCGTAGTTGAGGGTTATGGCTACACCTTC.

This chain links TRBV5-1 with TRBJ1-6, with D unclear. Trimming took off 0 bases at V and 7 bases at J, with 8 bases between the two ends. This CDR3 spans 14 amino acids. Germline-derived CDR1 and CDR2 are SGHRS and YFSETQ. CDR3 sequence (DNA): TGCGCCAGCAGCTTGGACGGGAGGAATTCACCCCTCCACTTT. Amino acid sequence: CASSLDGRNSPLHF.

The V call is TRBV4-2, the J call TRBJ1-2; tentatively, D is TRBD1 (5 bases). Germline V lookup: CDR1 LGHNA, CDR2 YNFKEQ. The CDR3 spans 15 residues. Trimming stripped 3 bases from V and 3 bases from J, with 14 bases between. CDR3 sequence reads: CASSQEVRADYGYTF. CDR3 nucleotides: TGTGCCAGCAGCCAGGAGGTCAGGGCGGACTATGGCTACACCTTC.

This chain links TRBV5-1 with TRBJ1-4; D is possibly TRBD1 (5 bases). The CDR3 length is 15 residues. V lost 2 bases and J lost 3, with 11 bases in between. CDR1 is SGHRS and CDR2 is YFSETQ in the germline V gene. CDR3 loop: CASSFLGVANEKLFF. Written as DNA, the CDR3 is TGCGCCAGCAGCTTCTTAGGGGTTGCTAATGAAAAACTGTTTTTT.

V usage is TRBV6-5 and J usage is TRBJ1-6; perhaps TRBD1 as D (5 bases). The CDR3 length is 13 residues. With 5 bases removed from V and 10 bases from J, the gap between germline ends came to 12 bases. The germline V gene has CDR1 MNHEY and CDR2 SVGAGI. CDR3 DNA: TGTGCCAGCAGTAACAGGCCTGAATCACCCCTCCACTTT. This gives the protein CASSNRPESPLHF.

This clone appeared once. CDR3: CATSDSVTGMGYTF. The CDR3 DNA sequence: TGTGCCACCAGTGATTCCGTGACGGGGATGGGCTACACCTTC. This rearrangement joins TRBV24-1 to TRBJ1-2, with no clear D. V was cut by 2 bases and J by 8 bases, with 14 bases left in between. The CDR3 sequence is 14 residues long. From germline, CDR1 is KGHDR and CDR2 SFDVKD.

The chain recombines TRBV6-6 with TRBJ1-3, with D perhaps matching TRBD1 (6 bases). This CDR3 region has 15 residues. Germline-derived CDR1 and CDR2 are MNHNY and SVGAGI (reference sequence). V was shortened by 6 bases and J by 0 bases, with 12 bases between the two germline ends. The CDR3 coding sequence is TGTGCCAGCAGCCCCCAGGGGATCTCTGGAAACACCATATATTTT. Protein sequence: CASSPQGISGNTIYF.

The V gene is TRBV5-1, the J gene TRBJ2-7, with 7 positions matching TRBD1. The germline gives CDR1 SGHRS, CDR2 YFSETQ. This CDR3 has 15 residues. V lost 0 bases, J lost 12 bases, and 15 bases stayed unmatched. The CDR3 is CASSLEGQPLQDPYF. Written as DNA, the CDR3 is TGCGCCAGCAGCTTGGAGGGACAGCCACTCCAGGATCCGTACTTC.

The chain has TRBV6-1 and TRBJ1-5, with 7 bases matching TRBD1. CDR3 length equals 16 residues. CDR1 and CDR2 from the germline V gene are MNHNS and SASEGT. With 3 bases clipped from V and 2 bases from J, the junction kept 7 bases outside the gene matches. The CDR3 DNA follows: TGTGCCAGCAGTGACCACAGGGGCCGGGGCAATCAGCCCCAGCATTTT. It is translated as CASSDHRGRGNQPQHF.

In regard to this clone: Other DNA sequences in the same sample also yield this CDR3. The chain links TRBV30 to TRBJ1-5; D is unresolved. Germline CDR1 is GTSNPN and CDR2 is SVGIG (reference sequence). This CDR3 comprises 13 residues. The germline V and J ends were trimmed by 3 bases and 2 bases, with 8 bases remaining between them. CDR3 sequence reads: CAWSPGGNQPQHF. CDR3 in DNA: TGTGCCTGGAGCCCCGGGGGCAATCAGCCCCAGCATTTT.

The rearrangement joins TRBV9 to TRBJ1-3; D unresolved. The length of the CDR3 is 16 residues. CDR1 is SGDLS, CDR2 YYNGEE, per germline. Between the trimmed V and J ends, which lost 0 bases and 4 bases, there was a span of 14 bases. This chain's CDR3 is CASSVAGSSSGNTIYF. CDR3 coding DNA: TGTGCCAGCAGCGTAGCTGGGTCTTCGTCAGGAAACACCATATATTTT.

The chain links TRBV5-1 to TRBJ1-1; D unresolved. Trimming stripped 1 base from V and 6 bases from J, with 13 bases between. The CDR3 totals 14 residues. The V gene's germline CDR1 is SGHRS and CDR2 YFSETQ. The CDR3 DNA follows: TGCGCCAGCAGCTTGTCGTCGGGGAGCCCTGAAGCTTTCTTT. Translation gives CASSLSSGSPEAFF.

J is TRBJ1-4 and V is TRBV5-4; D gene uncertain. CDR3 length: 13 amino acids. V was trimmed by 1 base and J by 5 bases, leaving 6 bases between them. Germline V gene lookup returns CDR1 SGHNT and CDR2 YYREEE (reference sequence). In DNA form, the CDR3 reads TGTGCCAGCAGCTTGAATCCAAATGAAAAACTGTTTTTT. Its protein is CASSLNPNEKLFF. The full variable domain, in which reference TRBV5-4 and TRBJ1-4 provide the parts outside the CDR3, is ETGVTQSPTHLIKTRGQQVTLRCSSQSGHNTVSWYQQALGQGPQFIFQYYREEENGRGNFPPRFSGLQFPNYSSELNVNALELDDSALYLCASSLNPNEKLFFGSGTQLSVL.

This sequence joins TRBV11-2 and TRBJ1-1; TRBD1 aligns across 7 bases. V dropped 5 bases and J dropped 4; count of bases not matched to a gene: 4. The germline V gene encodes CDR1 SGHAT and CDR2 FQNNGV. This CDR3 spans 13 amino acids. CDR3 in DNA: TGTGCCAGCAGCACTTCAGGGGGCACTGAAGCTTTCTTT. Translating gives CASSTSGGTEAFF.

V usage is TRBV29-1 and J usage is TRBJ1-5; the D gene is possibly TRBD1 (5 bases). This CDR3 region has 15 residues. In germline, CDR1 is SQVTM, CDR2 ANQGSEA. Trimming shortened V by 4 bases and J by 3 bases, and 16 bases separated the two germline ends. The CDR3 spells CSVAVSGQFNQPQHF. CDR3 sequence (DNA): TGCAGCGTTGCAGTCTCAGGGCAGTTCAATCAGCCCCAGCATTTT. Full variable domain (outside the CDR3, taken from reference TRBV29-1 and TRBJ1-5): SAVISQKPSRDICQRGTSLTIQCQVDSQVTMMFWYRQQPGQSLTLIATANQGSEATYESGFVIDKFPISRPNLTFSTLTVSNMSPEDSSIYLCSVAVSGQFNQPQHFGDGTRLSIL.